The following is a TCR beta chain sequence with its context. At one end, the junction sequence differs from germline, possibly due to a read error. This entry belongs to a study of blood T cell repertoires in COVID-19. Clones were read by immunoSEQ multiplex PCR, and TCRdb kept only the in-frame ones, dropping some. Among roughly 45,000 clones listed, over 80% were seen once. The CDR3 covers 15 residues. Per germline, CDR1 MNHEY and CDR2 SVGAGI. The TCR sequence derives from a human donor in a cohort sampled during active COVID-19. The chain employs TRBV6-5 and TRBJ1-2; D perhaps matches TRBD1 (6 bases). Specimen: peripheral blood. For the CDR3, the DNA is TGTGCCAGCAGTGACTCGACAGGAGCTAACTATGGCTACACCTTC. Translation: CASSDSTGANYGYTF.